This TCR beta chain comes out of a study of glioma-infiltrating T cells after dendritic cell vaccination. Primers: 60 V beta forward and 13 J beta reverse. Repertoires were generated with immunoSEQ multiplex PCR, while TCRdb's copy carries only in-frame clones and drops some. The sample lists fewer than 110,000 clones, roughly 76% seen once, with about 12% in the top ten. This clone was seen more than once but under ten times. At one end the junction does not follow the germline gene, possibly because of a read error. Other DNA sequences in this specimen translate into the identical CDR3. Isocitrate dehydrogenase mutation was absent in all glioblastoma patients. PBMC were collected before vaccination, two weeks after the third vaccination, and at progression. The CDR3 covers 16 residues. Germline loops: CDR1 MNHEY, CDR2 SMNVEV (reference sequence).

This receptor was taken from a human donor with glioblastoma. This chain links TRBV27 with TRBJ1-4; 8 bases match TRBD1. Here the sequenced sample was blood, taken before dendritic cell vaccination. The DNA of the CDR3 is TGTGTCAGCAGTCTCCGTCAGGGGGCTGTTGTGGGAAAACTGTTTTTT. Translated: CVSSLRQGAVVGKLFF.